What follows are 14 T cell receptor beta chains derived from one specimen sequenced in a study of glioma-infiltrating T cells after dendritic cell vaccination. Produced via immunoSEQ multiplex PCR; TCRdb's table is partial and in-frame only. Found here are about 20,000 clones, more than 65% of them singletons; the top ten hold roughly 40%. Sequenced material: blood, taken before dendritic cell vaccination. The origin of the receptors is a human donor with glioblastoma.

The genes are TRBV30 and TRBJ2-7, with 8 positions matching TRBD2. Looked up from germline, CDR1 is GTSNPN and CDR2 is SVGIG (reference sequence). The CDR3 is 14 amino acids. J was trimmed by 0 bases and V by 3 bases; bases with no gene match: 4. CDR3 sequence: CAWRPGTSSYEQYF. The CDR3, as DNA: TGTGCCTGGAGACCCGGGACTAGCTCCTACGAGCAGTACTTC.

The rearrangement links TRBV19 to TRBJ2-1; D possibly corresponds to TRBD1 (8 bases). Germline V gives CDR1 LNHDA, CDR2 SQIVND (reference sequence). Deletions cut 11 bases from V and 4 bases from J, with 15 bases between. The CDR3 has 13 residues. CDR3 in DNA: TGTGCCGCTAGCGGACAGGGATACAATGAGCAGTTCTTC. This encodes CAASGQGYNEQFF. The whole variable domain, remainder taken from reference TRBV19 and TRBJ2-1, is DGGITQSPKYLFRKEGQNVTLSCEQNLNHDAMYWYRQDPGQGLRLIYYSQIVNDFQKGDIAEGYSVSREKKESFPLTVTSAQKNPTAFYLCAASGQGYNEQFFGPGTRLTVL.

In its sample, this clone was seen once. This rearrangement joins TRBV7-2 to TRBJ2-5; 7 bases line up with TRBD2. Germline lookup yields CDR1 SGHTA and CDR2 FQGNSA. The CDR3 has 15 amino acids. With V trimmed by 5 bases and J by 1 base, 7 bases remained unmatched. CDR3: CASSERASGQETQYF. CDR3 in DNA: TGTGCCAGCAGCGAGAGGGCTAGCGGCCAAGAGACCCAGTACTTC. The whole variable domain, filled in from reference TRBV7-2 and TRBJ2-5, reads GAGVSQSPSNKVTEKGKDVELRCDPISGHTALYWYRQSLGQGLEFLIYFQGNSAPDKSGLPSDRFSAERTGGSVSTLTIQRTQQEDSAVYLCASSERASGQETQYFGPGTRLLVL.

A few counts support this clone. This chain joins TRBV19 and TRBJ1-2; D unresolved. CDR1 and CDR2 from the germline V gene are LNHDA and SQIVND (reference sequence). Trimming took 4 bases from V and 0 from J, leaving 15 bases between them. The CDR3 totals 16 residues. CDR3 in amino acids: CASSSRDRVPNYGYTF. In nucleotides, the CDR3 is TGTGCCAGTAGTAGCAGAGACCGGGTTCCTAACTATGGCTACACCTTC.

The chain links TRBV12-5 to TRBJ2-3, with 12 positions matching TRBD1. V dropped 5 bases and J dropped 4; count of bases not matched to a gene: 4. Germline loops: CDR1 LGHNT, CDR2 FRNRAP. The CDR3 runs to 15 residues. In nucleotides, the CDR3 is TGTGCTAGTGGTAGGGGACAGGGGGCCGCAGATACGCAGTATTTT. Translation gives CASGRGQGAADTQYF.

This rearrangement joins TRBV30 to TRBJ2-2, with TRBD2 identical over 10 bases. The CDR3 consists of 19 residues. In germline, CDR1 is GTSNPN, CDR2 SVGIG (reference sequence). V was pared by 0 bases and J by 0 bases, with 10 bases of the junction left unmatched. CDR3 nucleotides: TGTGCCTGGAGTGTACGGGCTAGCGGGAGTAGGGCGAACACCGGGGAGCTGTTTTTT. It specifies CAWSVRASGSRANTGELFF.

This chain joins TRBV5-1 and TRBJ2-3; 10 bases are a match to TRBD2. Germline values: CDR1 SGHRS, CDR2 YFSETQ. CDR3 size: 15 residues. V trimming: 6 bases; J trimming: 6 bases; junction bases outside the gene matches: 10. The CDR3 DNA reads TGCGCCAGCAACGAACTAGCGGGACCCCTTGATACGCAGTATTTT. Protein product: CASNELAGPLDTQYF.

The J gene is TRBJ2-2, the V gene TRBV7-3, with D tentatively TRBD1 (6 bases). The length of the CDR3 is 14 residues. Germline V gene data show CDR1 as SGHTA and CDR2 as FQGTGA. Trimming cost V 5 bases and J 7 bases, with 14 bases left between them. The CDR3 nucleotides read TGTGCCAGCAGCGTAATACAGGGCAGCGGGGAGCTGTTTTTT. This translates into CASSVIQGSGELFF.

The chain is built from TRBV10-3 and TRBJ2-7, with D perhaps TRBD2 (6 bases). There are 17 residues in the CDR3. Germline assignment: CDR1 ENHRY and CDR2 SYGVKD. V was cut by 4 bases and J by 1 base, with 20 bases left in between. The CDR3 loop reads CAISVNSAGPRSYEQYF. Here the CDR3 DNA reads TGTGCCATCAGTGTTAACTCCGCGGGACCTCGGTCCTACGAGCAGTACTTC.

This clone was counted a single time. The chain has TRBV10-3 and TRBJ2-1; unclear D gene. CDR1 and CDR2 (germline): ENHRY, SYGVKD. The V end was cut by 0 bases, the J end by 0 bases, with 12 bases between. The CDR3 is 17 residues long. CDR3 DNA sequence: TGTGCCATCAGTGAGTCGATGGCAGCGAGCTCCTACAATGAGCAGTTCTTC. Amino acid sequence: CAISESMAASSYNEQFF.

The gene calls are TRBV5-1 and TRBJ2-3, with D perhaps TRBD2 (7 bases). Germline V CDR1 and CDR2: SGHRS, YFSETQ. The CDR3 has 15 residues. Trimming removed 2 bases at V and 6 bases at J, with 16 bases between. The CDR3 nucleotides are TGCGCCAGCAGCTTAACTAGCGCTCAGGGGGATACGCAGTATTTT. It specifies CASSLTSAQGDTQYF.

The chain joins TRBV15 to TRBJ2-1, with 12 nucleotides matching TRBD2. Germline V gene data show CDR1 as LNHNV and CDR2 as YYDKDF (reference sequence). The V segment lost 9 bases and the J segment 6 bases; nucleotides outside the gene matches: 15. The CDR3 has 17 amino acids. DNA of the CDR3: TGTGCCACACTTCATGAGACTAGCGGGAGAACGTTCAATGAGCAGTTCTTC. Translation gives CATLHETSGRTFNEQFF. Variable domain in full (rest from reference TRBV15 and TRBJ2-1): DAMVIQNPRYQVTQFGKPVTLSCSQTLNHNVMYWYQQKSSQAPKLLFHYYDKDFNNEADTPDNFQSRRPNTSFCFLDIRSPGLGDTAMYLCATLHETSGRTFNEQFFGPGTRLTVL.

This chain links TRBV7-6 with TRBJ2-5; 8 positions match TRBD2. Looked up from germline, CDR1 is SGHVS and CDR2 is FNYEAQ. The CDR3 is 14 residues long. The junction had 1 base not matched to a gene; V was cut back by 0 bases and J by 4 bases. In DNA, the CDR3 is TGTGCCAGCAGCTTAGCGGCGGGAGGAGAGACCCAGTACTTC. This translates into CASSLAAGGETQYF.

This rearrangement joins TRBV7-2 to TRBJ1-2; 9 bases are a match to TRBD1. The V gene end was trimmed by 5 bases and the J gene end by 6 bases; junction bases not matched to a gene: 7. The CDR3 sequence is 14 residues long. The germline gives CDR1 SGHTA, CDR2 FQGNSA. The CDR3 coding sequence is TGTGCCAGCAGCGCCCTACAGGGGGCTGATGGCTACACCTTC. This sequence encodes CASSALQGADGYTF.